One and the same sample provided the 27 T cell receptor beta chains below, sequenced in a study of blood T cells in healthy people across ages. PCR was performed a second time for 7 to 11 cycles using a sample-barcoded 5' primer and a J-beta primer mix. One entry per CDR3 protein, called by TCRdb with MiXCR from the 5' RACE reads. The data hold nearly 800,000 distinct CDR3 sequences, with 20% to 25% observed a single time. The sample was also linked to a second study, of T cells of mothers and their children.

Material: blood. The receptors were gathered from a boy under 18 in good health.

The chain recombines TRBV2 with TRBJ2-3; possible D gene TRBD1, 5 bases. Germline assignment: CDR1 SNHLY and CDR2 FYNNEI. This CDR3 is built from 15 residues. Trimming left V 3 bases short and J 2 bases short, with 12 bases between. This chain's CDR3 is CASSEAGPPTDTQYF. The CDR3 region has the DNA TGTGCCAGCAGTGAGGCAGGGCCCCCCACAGATACGCAGTATTTT.

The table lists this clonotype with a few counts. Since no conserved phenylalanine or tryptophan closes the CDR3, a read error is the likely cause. CDR3 nucleotides: TGCAGTGCTCGTCCCTTGACTAGCGGGAGCTCCTACGAGCAGTACCTC. This encodes CSARPLTSGSSYEQYL. J is TRBJ2-7 and V is TRBV20-1, with 12 nucleotides matching TRBD2. Per the germline V gene, CDR1 is DFQATT and CDR2 is SNEGSKA (reference sequence). The CDR3 is 16 residues long. V was pared by 5 bases and J by 0 bases, with 8 bases of the junction left unmatched.

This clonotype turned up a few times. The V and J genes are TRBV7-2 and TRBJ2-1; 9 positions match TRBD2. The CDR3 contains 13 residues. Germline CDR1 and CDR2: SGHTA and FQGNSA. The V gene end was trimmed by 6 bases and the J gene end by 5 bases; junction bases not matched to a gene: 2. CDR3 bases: TGTGCCAGCAGAGTAGCGGGAGACAATGAGCAGTTCTTC. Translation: CASRVAGDNEQFF.

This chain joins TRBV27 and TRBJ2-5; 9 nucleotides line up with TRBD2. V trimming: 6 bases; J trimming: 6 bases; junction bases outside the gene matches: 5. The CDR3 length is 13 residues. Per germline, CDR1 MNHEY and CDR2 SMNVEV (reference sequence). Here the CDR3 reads CASRGLALQTQYF. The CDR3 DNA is TGTGCCAGCAGGGGACTAGCTCTGCAGACCCAGTACTTC.

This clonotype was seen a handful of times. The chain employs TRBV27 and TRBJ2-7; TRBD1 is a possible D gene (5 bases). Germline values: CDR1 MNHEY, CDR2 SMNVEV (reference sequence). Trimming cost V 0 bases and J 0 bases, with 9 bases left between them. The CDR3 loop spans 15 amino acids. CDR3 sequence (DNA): TGTGCCAGCAGTTTATCTGGGGCAGGCTCCTACGAGCAGTACTTC. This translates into CASSLSGAGSYEQYF.

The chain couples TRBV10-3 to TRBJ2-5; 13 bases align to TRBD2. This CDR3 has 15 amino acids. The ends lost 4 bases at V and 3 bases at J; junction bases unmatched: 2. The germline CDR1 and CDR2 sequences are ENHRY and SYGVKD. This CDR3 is CAISGGTSGEETQYF. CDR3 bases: TGTGCCATCAGTGGAGGGACTAGCGGGGAAGAGACCCAGTACTTC.

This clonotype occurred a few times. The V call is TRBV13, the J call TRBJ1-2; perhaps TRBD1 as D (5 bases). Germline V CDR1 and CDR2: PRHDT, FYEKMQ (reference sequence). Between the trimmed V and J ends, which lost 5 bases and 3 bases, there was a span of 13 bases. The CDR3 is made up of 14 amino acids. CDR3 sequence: CASSKRGDDYGYTF. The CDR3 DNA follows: TGTGCCAGCAGCAAACGGGGGGATGACTATGGCTACACCTTC.

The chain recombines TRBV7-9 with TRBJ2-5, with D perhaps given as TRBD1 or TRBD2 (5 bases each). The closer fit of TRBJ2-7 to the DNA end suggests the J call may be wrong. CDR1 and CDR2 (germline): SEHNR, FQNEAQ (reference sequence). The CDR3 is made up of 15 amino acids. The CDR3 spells CASSLAGVGNYEQYF. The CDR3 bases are TGTGCCAGCAGCTTAGCGGGGGTCGGCAACTACGAGCAGTACTTC.

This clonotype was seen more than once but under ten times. The CDR3, as DNA: TGTGCCAGCAGTGTAGGGACAGGGGTCATAGATCGCCCGGAAGCCAACTATGGCTACACCTTC. Protein sequence: CASSVGTGVIDRPEANYGYTF. The chain combines TRBV2 with TRBJ1-2; 10 nucleotides match TRBD1. Trimming took 4 bases from V and 2 from J; bases not matched to a gene: 22. Germline V gene sequence: CDR1 SNHLY, CDR2 FYNNEI. This CDR3 has 21 amino acids.

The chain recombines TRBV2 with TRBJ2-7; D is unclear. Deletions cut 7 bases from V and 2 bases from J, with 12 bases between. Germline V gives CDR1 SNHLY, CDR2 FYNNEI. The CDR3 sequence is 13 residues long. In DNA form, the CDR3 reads TGTGCCAGCACGGCGGAGTCAACCTACGAGCAGTACTTC. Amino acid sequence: CASTAESTYEQYF.

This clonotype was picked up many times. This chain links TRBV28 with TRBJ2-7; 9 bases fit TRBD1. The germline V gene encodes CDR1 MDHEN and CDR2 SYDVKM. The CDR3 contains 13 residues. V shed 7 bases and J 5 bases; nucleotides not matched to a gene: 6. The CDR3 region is CASTPGQGDEQYF. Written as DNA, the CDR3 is TGTGCCAGCACCCCGGGACAGGGTGACGAGCAGTACTTC.

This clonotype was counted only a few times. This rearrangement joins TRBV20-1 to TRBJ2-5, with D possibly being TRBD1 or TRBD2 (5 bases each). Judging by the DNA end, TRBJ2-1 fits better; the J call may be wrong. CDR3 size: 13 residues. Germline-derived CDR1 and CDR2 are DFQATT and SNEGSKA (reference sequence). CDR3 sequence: CSAEKGSHNEQFF. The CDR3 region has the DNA TGCAGTGCGGAAAAGGGGAGCCACAATGAGCAGTTCTTC.

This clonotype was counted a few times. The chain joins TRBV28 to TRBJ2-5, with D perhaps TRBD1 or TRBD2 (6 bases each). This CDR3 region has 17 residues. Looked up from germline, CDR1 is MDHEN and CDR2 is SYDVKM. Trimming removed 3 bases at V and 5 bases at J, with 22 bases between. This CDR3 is CASSLGMGGEFRETQYF. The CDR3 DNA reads TGTGCCAGCAGTTTGGGGATGGGGGGCGAGTTTCGGGAGACCCAGTACTTC.

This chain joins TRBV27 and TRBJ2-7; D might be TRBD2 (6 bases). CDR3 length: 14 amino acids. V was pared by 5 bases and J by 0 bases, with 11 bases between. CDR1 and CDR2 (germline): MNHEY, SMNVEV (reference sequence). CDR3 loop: CASSTSSISYEQYF. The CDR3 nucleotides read TGTGCCAGCAGTACTAGCTCGATCTCCTACGAGCAGTACTTC.

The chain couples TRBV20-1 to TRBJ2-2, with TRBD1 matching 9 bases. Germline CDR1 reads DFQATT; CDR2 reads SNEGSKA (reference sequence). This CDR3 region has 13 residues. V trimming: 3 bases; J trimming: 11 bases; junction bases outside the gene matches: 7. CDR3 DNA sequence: TGCAGTGCTAGGGAGGGACAGGGTGGCGAGCTGTTTTTT. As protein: CSAREGQGGELFF.

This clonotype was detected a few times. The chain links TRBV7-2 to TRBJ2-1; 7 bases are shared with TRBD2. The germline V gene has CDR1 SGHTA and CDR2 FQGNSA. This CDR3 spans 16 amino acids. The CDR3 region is CALESPGTMGTNEQFF. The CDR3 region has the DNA TGTGCTCTGGAGTCCCCCGGGACTATGGGGACCAATGAGCAGTTCTTC.

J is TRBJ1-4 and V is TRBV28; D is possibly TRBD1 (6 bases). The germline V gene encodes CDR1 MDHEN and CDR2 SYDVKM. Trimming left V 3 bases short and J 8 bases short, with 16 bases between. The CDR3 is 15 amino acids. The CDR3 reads CASSLGGPSGEKLFF. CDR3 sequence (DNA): TGTGCCAGCAGTTTGGGGGGCCCCTCCGGGGAAAAACTGTTTTTT.

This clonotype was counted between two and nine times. In DNA, the CDR3 is TGTGCCAGCAGTCACACCTCTGGGGCCAACGTCCTGACTTTC. It translates to CASSHTSGANVLTF. The genes are TRBV27 and TRBJ2-6; D ambiguous. The CDR3 runs 14 residues. The germline CDR1 and CDR2 sequences are MNHEY and SMNVEV (reference sequence). The V and J ends lost 5 bases and 0 bases respectively, with 5 bases between them.

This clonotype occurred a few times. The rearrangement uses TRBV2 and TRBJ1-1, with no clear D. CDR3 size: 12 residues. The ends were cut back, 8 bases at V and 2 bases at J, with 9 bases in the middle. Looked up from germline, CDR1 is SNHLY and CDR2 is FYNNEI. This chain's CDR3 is CASFRVNTEAFF. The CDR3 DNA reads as TGTGCCAGCTTTAGGGTAAACACTGAAGCTTTCTTT.

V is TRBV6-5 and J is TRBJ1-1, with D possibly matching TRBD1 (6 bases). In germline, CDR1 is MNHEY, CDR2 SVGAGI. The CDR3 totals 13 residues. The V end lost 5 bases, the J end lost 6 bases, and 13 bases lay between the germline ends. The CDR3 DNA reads TGTGCCAGCAGTAACCAGGGGAGCTCTGAAGCTTTCTTT. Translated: CASSNQGSSEAFF.

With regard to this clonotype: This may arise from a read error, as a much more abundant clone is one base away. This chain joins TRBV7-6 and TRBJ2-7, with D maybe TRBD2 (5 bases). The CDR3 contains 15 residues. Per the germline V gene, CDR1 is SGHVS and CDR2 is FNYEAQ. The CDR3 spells CASSLEEVWSSEQYF. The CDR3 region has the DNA TGTGCCAGCAGCTTAGAGGAGGTGTGGTCCTCCGAGCAGTACTTC.

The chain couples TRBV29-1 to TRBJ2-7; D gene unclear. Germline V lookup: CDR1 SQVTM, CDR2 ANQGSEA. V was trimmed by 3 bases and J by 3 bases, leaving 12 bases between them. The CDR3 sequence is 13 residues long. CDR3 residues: CSVETPTLYEQYF. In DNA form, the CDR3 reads TGCAGCGTTGAGACGCCGACCCTCTACGAGCAGTACTTC.

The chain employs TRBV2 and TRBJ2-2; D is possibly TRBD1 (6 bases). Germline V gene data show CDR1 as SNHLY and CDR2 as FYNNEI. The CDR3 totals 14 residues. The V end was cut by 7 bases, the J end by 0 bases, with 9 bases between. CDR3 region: CASKRQANTGELFF. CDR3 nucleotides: TGTGCCAGCAAGAGACAGGCGAACACCGGGGAGCTGTTTTTT.

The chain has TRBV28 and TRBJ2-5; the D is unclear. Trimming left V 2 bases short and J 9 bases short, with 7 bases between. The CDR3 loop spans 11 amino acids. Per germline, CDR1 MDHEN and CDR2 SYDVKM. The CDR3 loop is CASSLGWAQYF. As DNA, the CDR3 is TGTGCCAGCAGTTTAGGGTGGGCCCAGTACTTC.

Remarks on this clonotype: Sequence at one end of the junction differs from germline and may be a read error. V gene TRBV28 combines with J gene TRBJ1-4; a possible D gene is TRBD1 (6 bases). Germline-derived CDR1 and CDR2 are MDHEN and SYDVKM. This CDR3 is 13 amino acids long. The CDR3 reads CAMQQGANEKLLF. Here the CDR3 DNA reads TGTGCCATGCAACAGGGCGCTAATGAAAAACTGCTTTTT.

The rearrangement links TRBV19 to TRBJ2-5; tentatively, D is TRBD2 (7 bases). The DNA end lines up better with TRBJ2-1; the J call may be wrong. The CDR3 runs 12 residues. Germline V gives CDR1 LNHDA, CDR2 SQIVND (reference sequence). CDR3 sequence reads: CASTGGLNEQFF. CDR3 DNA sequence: TGTGCCAGTACCGGGGGGCTCAATGAGCAGTTCTTC.

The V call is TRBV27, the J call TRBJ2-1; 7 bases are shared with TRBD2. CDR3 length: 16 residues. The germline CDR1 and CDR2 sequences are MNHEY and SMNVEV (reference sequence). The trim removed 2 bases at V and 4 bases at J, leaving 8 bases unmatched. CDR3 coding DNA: TGTGCCAGCAGTTTAAATCCTAGCGGCAGTTACAATGAGCAGTTCTTC. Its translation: CASSLNPSGSYNEQFF.